The following is a TCR beta chain sequence with its context. Its target is not known. The PCR used 60 Vbeta and 13 Jbeta primers. This table comes from immunoSEQ multiplex PCR, and its TCRdb copy is limited to in-frame clones, with some not included. The top ten hold under 2% of the sample, which has approximately 98,000 clones, roughly 70% seen once. This sample was included in a study of cytomegalovirus exposure and HLA in healthy donors. The wider study: Researchers previously reported finding roughly 120 million unique TCR beta sequences from around 200 million T cells. General study points: Analyses of presence/absence relied on an assumption of roughly uniform sequencing depth across donors. After further analysis at a later stage, 15,000 to 20,000 TCR beta sequences were associated with HLA alleles at 0.05 false discovery rate. Productive status was seen about 90% or about 30% of the time for most TCR beta V segments in an earlier analysis.

The clonotype was recovered from a male donor in good health and CMV-seronegative. Sequencing input: PBMCs.

The chain's CDR3 is CASSSAQGASGGNTIYF. For the CDR3, the DNA is TGTGCCAGCAGCTCAGCTCAGGGGGCGTCGGGTGGAAACACCATATATTTT. This sequence joins TRBV5-4 and TRBJ1-3; TRBD1 matches at 8 bases. The V gene end was trimmed by 3 bases and the J gene end by 3 bases; junction bases not matched to a gene: 11. The CDR3 totals 17 residues. Germline assignment: CDR1 SGHNT and CDR2 YYREEE (reference sequence).